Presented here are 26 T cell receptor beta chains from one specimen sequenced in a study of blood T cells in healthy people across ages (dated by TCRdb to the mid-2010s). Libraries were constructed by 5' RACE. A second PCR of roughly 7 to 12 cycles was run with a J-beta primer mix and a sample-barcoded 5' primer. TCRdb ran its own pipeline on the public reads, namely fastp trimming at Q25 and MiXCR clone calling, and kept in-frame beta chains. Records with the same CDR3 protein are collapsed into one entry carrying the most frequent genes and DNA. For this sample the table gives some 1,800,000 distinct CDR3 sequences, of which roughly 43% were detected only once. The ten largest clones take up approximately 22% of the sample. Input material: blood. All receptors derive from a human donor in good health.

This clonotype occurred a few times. CDR3 loop: CASSSSRQADTQYF. DNA for the CDR3: TGTGCCAGCAGCTCCTCCAGACAGGCAGATACGCAGTATTTT. The chain uses TRBV7-2 and TRBJ2-3, with D perhaps TRBD1 (6 bases). The germline V gene has CDR1 SGHTA and CDR2 FQGNSA. The V and J ends lost 4 bases and 4 bases respectively, with 12 bases between them. CDR3 length: 14 amino acids.

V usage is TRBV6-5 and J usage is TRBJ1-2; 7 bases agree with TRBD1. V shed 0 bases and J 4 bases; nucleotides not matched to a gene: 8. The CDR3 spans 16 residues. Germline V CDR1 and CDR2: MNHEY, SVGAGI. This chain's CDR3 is CASSYSWDRTSYGYTF. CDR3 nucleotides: TGTGCCAGCAGTTACTCATGGGACAGAACCTCCTATGGCTACACCTTC.

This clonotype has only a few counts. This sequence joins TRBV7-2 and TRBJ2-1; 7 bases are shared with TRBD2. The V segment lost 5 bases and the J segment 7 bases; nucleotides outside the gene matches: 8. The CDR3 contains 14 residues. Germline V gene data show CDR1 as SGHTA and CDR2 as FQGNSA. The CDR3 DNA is TGTGCCAGCAGCCACCAGCGGGGTAGAAATGAGCAGTTCTTC. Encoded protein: CASSHQRGRNEQFF.

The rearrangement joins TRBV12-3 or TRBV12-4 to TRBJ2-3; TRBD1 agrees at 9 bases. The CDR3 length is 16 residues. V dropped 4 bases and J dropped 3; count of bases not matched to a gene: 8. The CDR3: CASSSRQGDSTDTQYF. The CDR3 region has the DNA TGTGCCAGCAGTTCCCGACAGGGGGATAGTACAGATACGCAGTATTTT.

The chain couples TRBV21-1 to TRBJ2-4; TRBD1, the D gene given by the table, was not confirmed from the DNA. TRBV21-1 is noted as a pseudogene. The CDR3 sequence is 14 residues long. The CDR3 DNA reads TGTGCCAGCCCCTCGGGGGAAACCAAAAACATTCAGTACTTC. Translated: CASPSGETKNIQYF.

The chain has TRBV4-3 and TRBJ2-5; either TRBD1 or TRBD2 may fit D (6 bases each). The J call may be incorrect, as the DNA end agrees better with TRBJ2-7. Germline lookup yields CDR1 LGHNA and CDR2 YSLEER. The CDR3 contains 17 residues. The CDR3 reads CASSQDNWGRGNYEQYF. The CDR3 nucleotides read TGCGCCAGCAGCCAAGATAATTGGGGGCGCGGGAACTACGAGCAGTACTTC.

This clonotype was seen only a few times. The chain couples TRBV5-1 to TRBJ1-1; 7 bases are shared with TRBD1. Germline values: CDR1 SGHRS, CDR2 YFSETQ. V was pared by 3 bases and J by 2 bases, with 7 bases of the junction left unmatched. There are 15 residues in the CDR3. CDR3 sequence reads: CASSYGTALNTEAFF. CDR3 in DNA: TGCGCCAGCAGCTACGGGACAGCCCTAAACACTGAAGCTTTCTTT.

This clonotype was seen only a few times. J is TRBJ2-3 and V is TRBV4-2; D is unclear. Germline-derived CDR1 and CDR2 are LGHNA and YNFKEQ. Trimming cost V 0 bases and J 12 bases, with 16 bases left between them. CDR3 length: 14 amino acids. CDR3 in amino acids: CASSQDTDLVPQYF. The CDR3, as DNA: TGTGCCAGCAGCCAAGATACGGACCTAGTCCCCCAGTATTTT.

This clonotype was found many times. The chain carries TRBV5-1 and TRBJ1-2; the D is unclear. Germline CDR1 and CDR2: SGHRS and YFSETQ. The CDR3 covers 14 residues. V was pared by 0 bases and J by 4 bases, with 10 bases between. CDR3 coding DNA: TGCGCCAGCAGCTTGGATGGGGATGGCTATGGCTACACCTTC. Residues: CASSLDGDGYGYTF.

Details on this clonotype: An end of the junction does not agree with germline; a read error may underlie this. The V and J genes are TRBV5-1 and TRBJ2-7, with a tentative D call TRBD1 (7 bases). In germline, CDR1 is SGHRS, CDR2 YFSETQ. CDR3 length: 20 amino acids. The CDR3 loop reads CAGSSQGGTGKSRGSYEQYF. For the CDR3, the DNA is TGCGCCGGCAGCTCCCAGGGGGGAACGGGTAAATCCAGGGGGTCCTACGAGCAGTACTTC.

The CDR3 loop is CASSFRPARTGDCNEQFF. The CDR3 DNA sequence: TGTGCCAGCAGCTTCCGCCCGGCCAGGACAGGGGATTGCAATGAGCAGTTCTTC. This chain connects TRBV7-2 to TRBJ2-1; 9 nucleotides line up with TRBD1. The CDR3 is made up of 18 amino acids. CDR1 is SGHTA, CDR2 FQGNSA, per germline. Unmatched junction bases numbered 15, after V lost 3 bases and J lost 6 bases.

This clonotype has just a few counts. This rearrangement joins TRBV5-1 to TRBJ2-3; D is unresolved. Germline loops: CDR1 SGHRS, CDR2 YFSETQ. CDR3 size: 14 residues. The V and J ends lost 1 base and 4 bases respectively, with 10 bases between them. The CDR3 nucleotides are TGCGCCAGCAGCTTGAGTTCCCGGGCAGATACGCAGTATTTT. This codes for CASSLSSRADTQYF.

The CDR3 DNA is TGTGCCAGCAGCTTAGAGGTGGGGACAGCGATTAATGAAAAACTGTTTTTT. It codes for CASSLEVGTAINEKLFF. This chain uses TRBV7-2 with TRBJ1-4, with 7 bases that match TRBD1. J lost 4 bases, V lost 1 base, and 9 bases had no gene match. The CDR3 is made up of 17 amino acids. Germline V gene sequence: CDR1 SGHTA, CDR2 FQGNSA.

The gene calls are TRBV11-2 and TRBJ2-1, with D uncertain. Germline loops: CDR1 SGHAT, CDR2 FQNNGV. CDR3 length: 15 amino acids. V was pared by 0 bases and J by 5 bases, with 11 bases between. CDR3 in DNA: TGTGCCAGCAGCTTAGAAATATCCCCTAACAATGAGCAGTTCTTC. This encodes CASSLEISPNNEQFF.

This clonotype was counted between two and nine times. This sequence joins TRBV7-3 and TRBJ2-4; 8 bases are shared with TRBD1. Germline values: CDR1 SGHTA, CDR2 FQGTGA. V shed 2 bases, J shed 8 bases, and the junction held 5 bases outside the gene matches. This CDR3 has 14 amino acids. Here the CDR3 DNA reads TGTGCCAGCAGCTTAGACAGGGGTGAAGACATTCAGTACTTC. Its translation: CASSLDRGEDIQYF.

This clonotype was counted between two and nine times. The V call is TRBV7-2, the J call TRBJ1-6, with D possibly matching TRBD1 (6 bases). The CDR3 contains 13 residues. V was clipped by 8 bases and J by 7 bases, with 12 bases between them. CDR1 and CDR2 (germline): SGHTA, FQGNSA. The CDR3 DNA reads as TGTGCCAGCCAGGGGCTTAGGAATTCACCCCTCCACTTT. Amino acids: CASQGLRNSPLHF.

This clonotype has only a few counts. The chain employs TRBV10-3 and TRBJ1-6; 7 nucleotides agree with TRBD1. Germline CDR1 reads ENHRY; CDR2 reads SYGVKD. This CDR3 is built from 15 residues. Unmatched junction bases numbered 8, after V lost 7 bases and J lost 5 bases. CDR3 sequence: CAIKGTAINNSPLHF. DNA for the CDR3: TGTGCCATCAAGGGGACAGCGATTAATAATTCACCCCTCCACTTT.

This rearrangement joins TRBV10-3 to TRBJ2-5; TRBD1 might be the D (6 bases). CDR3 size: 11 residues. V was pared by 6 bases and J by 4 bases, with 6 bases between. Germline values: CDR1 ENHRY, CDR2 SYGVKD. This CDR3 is CAISRGETQYF. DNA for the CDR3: TGTGCCATCAGCAGGGGAGAGACCCAGTACTTC.

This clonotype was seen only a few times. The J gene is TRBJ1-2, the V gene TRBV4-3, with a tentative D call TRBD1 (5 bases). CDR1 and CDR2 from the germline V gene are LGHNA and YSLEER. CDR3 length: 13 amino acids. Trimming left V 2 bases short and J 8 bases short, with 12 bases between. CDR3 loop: CASSQYRGQGYTF. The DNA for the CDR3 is TGCGCCAGCAGCCAATATCGCGGACAAGGCTACACCTTC.

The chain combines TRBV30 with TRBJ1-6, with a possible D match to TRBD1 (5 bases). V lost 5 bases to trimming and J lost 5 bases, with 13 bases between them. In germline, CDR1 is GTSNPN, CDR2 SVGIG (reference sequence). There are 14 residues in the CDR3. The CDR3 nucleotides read TGTGCCTGGGGCAGGGAAACAAATAATTCACCCCTCCACTTT. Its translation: CAWGRETNNSPLHF.

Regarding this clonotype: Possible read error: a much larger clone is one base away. The CDR3 is CASRTGEGNEQFF. In nucleotides, the CDR3 is TGTGCCAGCAGAACAGGGGAAGGCAATGAGCAGTTCTTC. V usage is TRBV6-2 or TRBV6-3 and J usage is TRBJ2-1, with TRBD1 matching over 7 bases. V shed 6 bases, J shed 6 bases, and the junction held 5 bases outside the gene matches. There are 13 residues in the CDR3. CDR1 is MNHEY, CDR2 SVGEGT, per germline.

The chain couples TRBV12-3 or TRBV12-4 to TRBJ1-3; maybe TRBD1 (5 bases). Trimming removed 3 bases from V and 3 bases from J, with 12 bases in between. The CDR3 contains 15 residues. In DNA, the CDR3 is TGTGCCAGCAGTTTCCCCCCGGGGGATGGAAACACCATATATTTT. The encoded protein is CASSFPPGDGNTIYF.

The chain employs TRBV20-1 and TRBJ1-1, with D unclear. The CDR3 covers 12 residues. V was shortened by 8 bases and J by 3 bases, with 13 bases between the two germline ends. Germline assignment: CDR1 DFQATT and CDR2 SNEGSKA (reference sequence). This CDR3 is CSSTPTYTEAFF. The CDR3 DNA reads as TGCAGTTCAACCCCTACTTACACTGAAGCTTTCTTT.

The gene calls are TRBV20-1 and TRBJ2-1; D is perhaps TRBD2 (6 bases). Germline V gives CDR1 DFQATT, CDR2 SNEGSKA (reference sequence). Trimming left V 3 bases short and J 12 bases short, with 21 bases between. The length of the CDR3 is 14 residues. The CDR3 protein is CSARGAGSLMAQFF. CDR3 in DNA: TGCAGTGCTAGGGGAGCGGGTAGCTTAATGGCGCAGTTCTTC.

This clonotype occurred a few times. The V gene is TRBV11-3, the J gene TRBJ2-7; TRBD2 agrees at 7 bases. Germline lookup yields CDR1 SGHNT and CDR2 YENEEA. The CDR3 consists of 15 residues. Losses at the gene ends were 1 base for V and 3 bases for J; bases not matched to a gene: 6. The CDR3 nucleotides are TGTGCCAGCAGCTTAGCCCAGCGGGGATACTACGAGCAGTACTTC. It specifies CASSLAQRGYYEQYF.

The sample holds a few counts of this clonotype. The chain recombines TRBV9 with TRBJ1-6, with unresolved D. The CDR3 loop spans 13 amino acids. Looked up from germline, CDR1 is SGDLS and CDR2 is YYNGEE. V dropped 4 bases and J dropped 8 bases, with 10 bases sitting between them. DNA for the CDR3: TGTGCCAGCAGCCCTGATACCGATTCACCCCTCCACTTT. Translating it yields CASSPDTDSPLHF.